This TCR beta chain appears in the sequencing data of a study of cytomegalovirus exposure and HLA in healthy donors. Some clones are missing from TCRdb's copy, which holds only in-frame ones; the method was immunoSEQ multiplex PCR. The data hold 260,000 or so clones, with 90% observed a single time. Whole-study findings and limits: The study recorded over 150 TCR beta chains that were cytomegalovirus-associated.

The CDR3 is made up of 15 amino acids. V dropped 0 bases and J dropped 2 bases, with 11 bases sitting between them. Germline V gene sequence: CDR1 SGHKS, CDR2 YYEKEE (reference sequence). For this clone: What it binds is unknown.

The V gene is TRBV5-5, the J gene TRBJ1-1; D ambiguous. The sequenced sample consisted of PBMCs. This clonotype originated in a woman in her 30s in good health and CMV-seronegative. CDR3 region: CASSLELSGNTEAFF. In nucleotides, the CDR3 is TGTGCCAGCAGCTTGGAGTTATCGGGTAACACTGAAGCTTTCTTT.